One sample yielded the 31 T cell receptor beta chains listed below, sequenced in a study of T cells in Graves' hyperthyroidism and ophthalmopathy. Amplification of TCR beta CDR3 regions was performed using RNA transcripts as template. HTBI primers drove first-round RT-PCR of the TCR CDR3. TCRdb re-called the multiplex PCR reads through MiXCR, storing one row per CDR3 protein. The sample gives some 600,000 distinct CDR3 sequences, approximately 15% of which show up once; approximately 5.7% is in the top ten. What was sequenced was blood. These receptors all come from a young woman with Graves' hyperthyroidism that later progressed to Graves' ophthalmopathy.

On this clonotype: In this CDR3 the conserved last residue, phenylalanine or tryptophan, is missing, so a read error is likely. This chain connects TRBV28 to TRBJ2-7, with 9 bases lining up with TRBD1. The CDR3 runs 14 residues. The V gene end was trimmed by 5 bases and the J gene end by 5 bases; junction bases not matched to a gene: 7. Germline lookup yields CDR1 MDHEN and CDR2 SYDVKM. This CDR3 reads CASSPRYRGHEQYL. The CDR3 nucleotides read TGTGCCAGCAGTCCCCGGTACAGGGGGCACGAGCAGTACCTC.

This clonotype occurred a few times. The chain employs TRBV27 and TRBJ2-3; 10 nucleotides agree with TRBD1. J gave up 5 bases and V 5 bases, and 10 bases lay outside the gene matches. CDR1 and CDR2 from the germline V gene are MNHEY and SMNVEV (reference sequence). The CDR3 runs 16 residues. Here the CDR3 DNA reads TGTGCCAGCAGTCCCCTCCCCGGGACAGGGGTAGATACGCAGTATTTT. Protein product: CASSPLPGTGVDTQYF.

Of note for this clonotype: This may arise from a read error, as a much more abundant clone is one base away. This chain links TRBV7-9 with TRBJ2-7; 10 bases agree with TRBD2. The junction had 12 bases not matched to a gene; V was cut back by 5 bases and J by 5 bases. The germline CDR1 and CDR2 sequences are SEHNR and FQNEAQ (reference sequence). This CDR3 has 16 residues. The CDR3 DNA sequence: TGTGCCAGCAGCCCACTCGGACTAGCGGAGTCCCACGAGCAGTACTTC. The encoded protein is CASSPLGLAESHEQYF. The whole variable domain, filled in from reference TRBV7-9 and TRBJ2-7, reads DTGVSQNPRHKITKRGQNVTFRCDPISEHNRLYWYRQTLGQGPEFLTYFQNEAQLEKSRLLSDRFSAERPKGSFSTLEIQRTEQGDSAMYLCASSPLGLAESHEQYFGPGTRLTVT.

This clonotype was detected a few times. CDR3 amino acids: CSVELHLRAEAFF. Here the CDR3 DNA reads TGCAGCGTTGAATTACACCTGAGGGCTGAAGCTTTCTTT. This chain connects TRBV29-1 to TRBJ1-1; D gene uncertain. The germline gives CDR1 SQVTM, CDR2 ANQGSEA. With 2 bases removed from V and 6 bases from J, the gap between germline ends came to 13 bases. This CDR3 has 13 amino acids.

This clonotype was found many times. The DNA for the CDR3 is TGTGCCAGCAGTTTGGACAGGGGGGTGACTAACATTCAGTACTTC. Translated, it gives CASSLDRGVTNIQYF. This sequence joins TRBV28 and TRBJ2-4; 10 nucleotides line up with TRBD1. The CDR3 consists of 15 residues. Germline loops: CDR1 MDHEN, CDR2 SYDVKM. V lost 3 bases to trimming and J lost 7 bases; unmatched junction nucleotides: 6. The whole variable domain, remainder taken from reference TRBV28 and TRBJ2-4, is DVKVTQSSRYLVKRTGEKVFLECVQDMDHENMFWYRQDPGLGLRLIYFSYDVKMKEKGDIPEGYSVSREKKERFSLILESASTNQTSMYLCASSLDRGVTNIQYFGAGTRLSVL.

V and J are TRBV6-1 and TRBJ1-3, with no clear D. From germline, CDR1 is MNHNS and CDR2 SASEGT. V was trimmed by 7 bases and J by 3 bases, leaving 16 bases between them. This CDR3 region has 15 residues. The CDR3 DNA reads TGTGCCAGCAACTCTGGGGAGCTCGGTGGAAACACCATATATTTT. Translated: CASNSGELGGNTIYF.

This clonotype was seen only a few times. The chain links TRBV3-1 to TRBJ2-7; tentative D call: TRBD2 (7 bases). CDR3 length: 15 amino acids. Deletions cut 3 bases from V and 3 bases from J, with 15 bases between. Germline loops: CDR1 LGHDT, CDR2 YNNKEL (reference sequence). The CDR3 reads CASSHSTGGGYEQYF. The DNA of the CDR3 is TGTGCCAGCAGCCACTCGACAGGCGGGGGCTACGAGCAGTACTTC.

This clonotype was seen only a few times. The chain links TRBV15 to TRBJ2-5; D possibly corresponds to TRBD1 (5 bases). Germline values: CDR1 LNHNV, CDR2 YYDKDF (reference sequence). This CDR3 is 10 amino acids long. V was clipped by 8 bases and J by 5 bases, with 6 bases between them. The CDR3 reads CATGAETQYF. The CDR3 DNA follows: TGTGCCACCGGGGCGGAGACCCAGTACTTC.

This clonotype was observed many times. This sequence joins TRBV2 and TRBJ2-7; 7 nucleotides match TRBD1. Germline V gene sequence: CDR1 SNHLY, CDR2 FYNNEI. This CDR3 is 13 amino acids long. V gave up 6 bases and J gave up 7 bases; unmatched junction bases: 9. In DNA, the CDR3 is TGTGCCAGCAGAGGACAGGATATGTGGGAGCAGTACTTC. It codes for CASRGQDMWEQYF.

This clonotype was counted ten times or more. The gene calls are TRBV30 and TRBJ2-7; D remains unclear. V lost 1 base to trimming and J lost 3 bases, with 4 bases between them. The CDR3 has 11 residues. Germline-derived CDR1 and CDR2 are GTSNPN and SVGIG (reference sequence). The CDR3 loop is CAWSAHYEQYF. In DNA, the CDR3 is TGTGCCTGGAGTGCGCACTACGAGCAGTACTTC.

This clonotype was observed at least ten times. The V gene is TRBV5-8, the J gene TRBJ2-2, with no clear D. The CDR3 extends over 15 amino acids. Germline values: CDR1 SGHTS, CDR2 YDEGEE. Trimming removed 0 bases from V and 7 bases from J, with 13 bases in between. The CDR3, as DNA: TGTGCCAGCAGCTTGGCCTTTTCAGTGGGCGGGGAGCTGTTTTTT. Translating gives CASSLAFSVGGELFF.

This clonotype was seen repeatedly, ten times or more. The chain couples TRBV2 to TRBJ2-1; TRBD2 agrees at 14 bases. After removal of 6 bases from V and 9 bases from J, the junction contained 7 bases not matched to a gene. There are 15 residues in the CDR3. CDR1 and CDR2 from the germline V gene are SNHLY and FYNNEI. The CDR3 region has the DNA TGTGCCAGCAGGGGGACTAGCGGGAGTCGTAGTGAGCAGTTCTTC. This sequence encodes CASRGTSGSRSEQFF. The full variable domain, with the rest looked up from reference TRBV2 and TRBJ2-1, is EPEVTQTPSHQVTQMGQEVILRCVPISNHLYFYWYRQILGQKVEFLVSFYNNEISEKSEIFDDQFSVERPDGSNFTLKIRSTKLEDSAMYFCASRGTSGSRSEQFFGPGTRLTVL.

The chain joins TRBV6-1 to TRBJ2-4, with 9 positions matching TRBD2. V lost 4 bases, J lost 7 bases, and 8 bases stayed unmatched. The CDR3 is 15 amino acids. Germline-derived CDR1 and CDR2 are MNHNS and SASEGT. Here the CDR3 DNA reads TGTGCCAGCAGTGCACCGGGACTAGCAGCCAACATTCAGTACTTC. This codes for CASSAPGLAANIQYF.

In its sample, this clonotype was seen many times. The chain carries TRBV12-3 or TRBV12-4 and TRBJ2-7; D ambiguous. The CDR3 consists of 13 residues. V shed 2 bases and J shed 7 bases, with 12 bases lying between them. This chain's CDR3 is CASSLSPPGEQYF. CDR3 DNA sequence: TGTGCCAGCAGTTTAAGCCCGCCCGGGGAGCAGTACTTC.

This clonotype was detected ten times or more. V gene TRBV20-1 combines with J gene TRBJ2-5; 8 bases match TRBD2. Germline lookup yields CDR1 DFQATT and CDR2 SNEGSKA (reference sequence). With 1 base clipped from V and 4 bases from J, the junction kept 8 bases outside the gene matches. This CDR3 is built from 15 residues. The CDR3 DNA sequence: TGCAGTGCTAGAGGCTGGGGCGGGAGGCCAGAGACCCAGTACTTC. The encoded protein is CSARGWGGRPETQYF.

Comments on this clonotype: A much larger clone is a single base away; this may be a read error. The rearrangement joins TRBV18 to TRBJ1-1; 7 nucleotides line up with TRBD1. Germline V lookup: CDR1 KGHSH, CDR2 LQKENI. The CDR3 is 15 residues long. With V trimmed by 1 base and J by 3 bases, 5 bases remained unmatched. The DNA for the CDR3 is TGTGCCAGCTCACCACGACAGGGCCAGGACACTGAAGCTTTCTTT. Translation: CASSPRQGQDTEAFF.

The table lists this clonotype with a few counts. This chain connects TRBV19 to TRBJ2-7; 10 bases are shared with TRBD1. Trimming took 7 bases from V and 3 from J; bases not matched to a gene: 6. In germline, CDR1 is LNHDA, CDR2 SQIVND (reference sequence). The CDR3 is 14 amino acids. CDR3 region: CASTPGQGHYEQYF. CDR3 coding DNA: TGTGCCAGTACCCCGGGACAGGGGCACTACGAGCAGTACTTC.

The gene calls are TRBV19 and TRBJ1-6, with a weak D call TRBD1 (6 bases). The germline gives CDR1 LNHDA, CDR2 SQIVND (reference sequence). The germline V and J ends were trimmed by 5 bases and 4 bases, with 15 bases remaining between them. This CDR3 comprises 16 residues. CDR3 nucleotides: TGTGCCAGTAGTGGCAGATGGACAGATTATAATTCACCCCTCCACTTT. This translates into CASSGRWTDYNSPLHF. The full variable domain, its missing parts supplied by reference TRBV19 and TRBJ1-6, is DGGITQSPKYLFRKEGQNVTLSCEQNLNHDAMYWYRQDPGQGLRLIYYSQIVNDFQKGDIAEGYSVSREKKESFPLTVTSAQKNPTAFYLCASSGRWTDYNSPLHFGNGTRLTVT.

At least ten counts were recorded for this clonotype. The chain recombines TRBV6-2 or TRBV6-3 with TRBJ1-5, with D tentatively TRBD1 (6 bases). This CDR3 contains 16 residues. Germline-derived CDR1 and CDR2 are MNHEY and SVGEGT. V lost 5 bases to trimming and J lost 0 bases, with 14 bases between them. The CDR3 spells CASSRARGNSNQPQHF. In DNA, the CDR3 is TGTGCCAGCAGTCGGGCCAGGGGAAATAGCAATCAGCCCCAGCATTTT.

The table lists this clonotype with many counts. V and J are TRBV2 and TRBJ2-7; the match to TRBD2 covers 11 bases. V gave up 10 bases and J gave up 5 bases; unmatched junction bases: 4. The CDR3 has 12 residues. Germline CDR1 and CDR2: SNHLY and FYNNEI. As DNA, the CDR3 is TGTGCCACGACTAGCGGGGTCCACGAGCAGTACTTC. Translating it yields CATTSGVHEQYF.

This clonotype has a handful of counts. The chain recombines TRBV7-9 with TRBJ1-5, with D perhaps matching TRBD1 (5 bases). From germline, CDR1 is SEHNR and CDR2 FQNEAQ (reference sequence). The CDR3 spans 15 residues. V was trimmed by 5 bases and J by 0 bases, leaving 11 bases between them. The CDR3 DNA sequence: TGTGCCAGCAGCCCACGAGGGGATAGCAATCAGCCCCAGCATTTT. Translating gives CASSPRGDSNQPQHF.

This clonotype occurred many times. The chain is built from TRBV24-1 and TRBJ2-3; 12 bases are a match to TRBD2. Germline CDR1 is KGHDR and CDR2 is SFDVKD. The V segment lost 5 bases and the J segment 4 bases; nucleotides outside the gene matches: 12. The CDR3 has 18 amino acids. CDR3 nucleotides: TGTGCCACCAGTGTCCAACAAACTACTAGCGGGAGGCCAGATACGCAGTATTTT. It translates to CATSVQQTTSGRPDTQYF.

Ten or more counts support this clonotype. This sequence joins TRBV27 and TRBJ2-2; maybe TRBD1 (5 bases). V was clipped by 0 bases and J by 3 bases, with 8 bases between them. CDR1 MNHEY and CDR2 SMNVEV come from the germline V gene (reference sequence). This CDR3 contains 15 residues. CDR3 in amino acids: CASSLSGADTGELFF. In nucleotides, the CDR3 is TGTGCCAGCAGTTTATCAGGGGCGGACACCGGGGAGCTGTTTTTT.

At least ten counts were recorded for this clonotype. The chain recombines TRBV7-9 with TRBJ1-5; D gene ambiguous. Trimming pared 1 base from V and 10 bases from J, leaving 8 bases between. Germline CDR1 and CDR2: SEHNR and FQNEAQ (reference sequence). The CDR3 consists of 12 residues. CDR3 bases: TGTGCCAGCAGCTTAGTATACGGACCCCAGCATTTT. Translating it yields CASSLVYGPQHF.

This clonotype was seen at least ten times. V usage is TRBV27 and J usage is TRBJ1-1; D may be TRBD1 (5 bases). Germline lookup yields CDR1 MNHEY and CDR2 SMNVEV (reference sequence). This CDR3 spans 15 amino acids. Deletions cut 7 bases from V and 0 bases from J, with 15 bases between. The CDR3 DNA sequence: TGTGCCAGCATACCAGGGCGACAGCTGAACACTGAAGCTTTCTTT. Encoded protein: CASIPGRQLNTEAFF.

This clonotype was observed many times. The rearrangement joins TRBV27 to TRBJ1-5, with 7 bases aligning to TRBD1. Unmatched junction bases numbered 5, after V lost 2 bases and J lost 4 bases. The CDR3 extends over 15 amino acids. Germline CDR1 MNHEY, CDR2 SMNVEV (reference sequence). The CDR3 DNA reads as TGTGCCAGCAGTTTAGAACAGGGGCTAAATCAGCCCCAGCATTTT. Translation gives CASSLEQGLNQPQHF.

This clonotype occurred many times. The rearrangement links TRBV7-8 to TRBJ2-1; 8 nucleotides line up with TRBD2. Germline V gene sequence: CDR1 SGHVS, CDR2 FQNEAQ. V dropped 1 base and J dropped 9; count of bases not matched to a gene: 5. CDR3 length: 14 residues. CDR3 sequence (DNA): TGTGCCAGCAGCTTAGTGCGGGAGGCGATTGAGCAGTTCTTC. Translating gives CASSLVREAIEQFF. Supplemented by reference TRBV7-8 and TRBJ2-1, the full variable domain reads GAGVSQSPRYKVAKRGQDVALRCDPISGHVSLFWYQQALGQGPEFLTYFQNEAQLDKSGLPSDRFFAERPEGSVSTLKIQRTQQEDSAVYLCASSLVREAIEQFFGPGTRLTVL.

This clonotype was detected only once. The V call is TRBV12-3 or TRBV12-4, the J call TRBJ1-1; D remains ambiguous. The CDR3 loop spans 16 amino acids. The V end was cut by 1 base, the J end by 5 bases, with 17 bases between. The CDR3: CASSLVLPGDGTEAFF. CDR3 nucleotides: TGTGCCAGCAGTTTAGTCCTCCCGGGCGACGGGACTGAAGCTTTCTTT.

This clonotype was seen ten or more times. The CDR3 DNA is TGTGCCAGTAGGAACCCGGGACTAGCGGGATACAATGAGCAGTTCTTC. This gives the protein CASRNPGLAGYNEQFF. The chain links TRBV19 to TRBJ2-1; TRBD2 matches 13 bases. The germline V gene encodes CDR1 LNHDA and CDR2 SQIVND (reference sequence). J lost 4 bases, V lost 6 bases, and 6 bases had no gene match. This CDR3 contains 16 residues. The variable domain in full, with the rest retrieved from reference TRBV19 and TRBJ2-1, is DGGITQSPKYLFRKEGQNVTLSCEQNLNHDAMYWYRQDPGQGLRLIYYSQIVNDFQKGDIAEGYSVSREKKESFPLTVTSAQKNPTAFYLCASRNPGLAGYNEQFFGPGTRLTVL.

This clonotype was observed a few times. The CDR3 loop reads CASSPERGRSSYNEQFF. DNA of the CDR3: TGTGCCAGCAGCCCCGAGAGGGGCAGGAGCTCCTACAATGAGCAGTTCTTC. This chain links TRBV5-4 with TRBJ2-1, with D perhaps given as TRBD1 or TRBD2 (5 bases each). The germline V gene has CDR1 SGHNT and CDR2 YYREEE (reference sequence). The CDR3 runs 17 residues. The germline V and J ends were trimmed by 4 bases and 0 bases, with 17 bases remaining between them. Looking up the rest from reference TRBV5-4 and TRBJ2-1 gives the full variable domain: ETGVTQSPTHLIKTRGQQVTLRCSSQSGHNTVSWYQQALGQGPQFIFQYYREEENGRGNFPPRFSGLQFPNYSSELNVNALELDDSALYLCASSPERGRSSYNEQFFGPGTRLTVL.

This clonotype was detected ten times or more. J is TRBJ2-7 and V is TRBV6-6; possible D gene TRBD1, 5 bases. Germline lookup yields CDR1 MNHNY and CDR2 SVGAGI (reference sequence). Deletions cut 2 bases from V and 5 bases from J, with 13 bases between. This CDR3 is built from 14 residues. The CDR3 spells CASSYTYQGNEQYF. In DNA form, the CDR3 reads TGTGCCAGCAGTTACACCTACCAGGGAAACGAGCAGTACTTC.